One sample yielded the 25 T cell receptor beta chains listed below, sequenced in a study of control samples from healthy donors and cancer patients. Assay: immunoSEQ multiplex PCR; the TCRdb copy retains only in-frame clones and omits some. There are 350,000 to 450,000 clones in the sample; roughly 90% occur only once, and 5% to 7% lies in the top ten. Sequencing used PBMCs. All receptors derive from a middle-aged man with head and neck cancer.

The rearrangement joins TRBV7-9 to TRBJ2-4, with 9 positions matching TRBD2. The CDR3 runs to 19 residues. Looked up from germline, CDR1 is SEHNR and CDR2 is FQNEAQ (reference sequence). After removal of 5 bases from V and 7 bases from J, the junction contained 21 bases not matched to a gene. The CDR3 DNA is TGTGCCAGCAGCCCAGCCGGACCATCGGCGCGGGGGGGCGAGAACATTCAGTACTTC. Translating gives CASSPAGPSARGGENIQYF. Combining the CDR3 with reference TRBV7-9 and TRBJ2-4 gives the whole variable domain DTGVSQNPRHKITKRGQNVTFRCDPISEHNRLYWYRQTLGQGPEFLTYFQNEAQLEKSRLLSDRFSAERPKGSFSTLEIQRTEQGDSAMYLCASSPAGPSARGGENIQYFGAGTRLSVL.

The rearrangement joins TRBV2 to TRBJ1-3; D may be TRBD1 (6 bases). The CDR3 is 15 residues long. The germline V gene encodes CDR1 SNHLY and CDR2 FYNNEI. V lost 3 bases and J 2 bases, leaving 11 bases between the germline ends. The CDR3 protein is CASSEGGQAGNTIYF. DNA of the CDR3: TGTGCCAGCAGTGAGGGGGGGCAAGCTGGAAACACCATATATTTT.

The chain has TRBV7-2 and TRBJ2-7; TRBD2 matches 12 bases. The J segment lost 6 bases and the V segment lost 4 bases, leaving 7 bases of the junction unmatched. Per the germline V gene, CDR1 is SGHTA and CDR2 is FQGNSA. The CDR3 is made up of 15 amino acids. This chain's CDR3 is CASSSTSGRTIEQYF. In DNA form, the CDR3 reads TGTGCCAGCAGCTCCACTAGCGGGAGGACGATCGAGCAGTACTTC.

This sequence joins TRBV6-4 and TRBJ2-1, with a tentative D call TRBD1 (6 bases). Germline CDR1 reads MRHNA; CDR2 reads SNTAGT. The CDR3 extends over 13 amino acids. V was trimmed by 3 bases and J by 15 bases, leaving 18 bases between them. CDR3 nucleotide sequence: TGTGCCAGCAGTGAGGAGCTGGGGACACCTGGGTTCTTC. Its protein is CASSEELGTPGFF.

The rearrangement uses TRBV2 and TRBJ2-1, with 11 bases matching TRBD2. The CDR3 has 15 amino acids. From germline, CDR1 is SNHLY and CDR2 FYNNEI. V was pared by 6 bases and J by 4 bases, with 5 bases of the junction left unmatched. As DNA, the CDR3 is TGTGCCAGCAGCGTACTAGCGGGAGAGTACAATGAGCAGTTCTTC. Protein sequence: CASSVLAGEYNEQFF.

This clone was seen a single time. J is TRBJ2-5 and V is TRBV5-1; D is ambiguous. The CDR3 sequence is 17 residues long. CDR1 and CDR2 (germline): SGHRS, YFSETQ. V lost 0 bases and J lost 1, with 16 bases in between. In DNA form, the CDR3 reads TGCGCCAGCAGCTTGGAGGATCGAGGCATCTTCCAAGAGACCCAGTACTTC. This sequence encodes CASSLEDRGIFQETQYF. Looking up the rest from reference TRBV5-1 and TRBJ2-5 gives the full variable domain: KAGVTQTPRYLIKTRGQQVTLSCSPISGHRSVSWYQQTPGQGLQFLFEYFSETQRNKGNFPGRFSGRQFSNSRSEMNVSTLELGDSALYLCASSLEDRGIFQETQYFGPGTRLLVL.

The chain combines TRBV7-9 with TRBJ1-3; 7 nucleotides line up with TRBD1. The germline V gene has CDR1 SEHNR and CDR2 FQNEAQ (reference sequence). Losses at the gene ends were 8 bases for V and 4 bases for J; bases not matched to a gene: 8. This CDR3 has 14 residues. The CDR3 DNA reads as TGTGCCAGCGTCCGAGACAGGGTCGGAAACACCATATATTTT. This encodes CASVRDRVGNTIYF.

This clone has just one count. This chain joins TRBV7-9 and TRBJ2-1; 9 nucleotides line up with TRBD2. The germline CDR1 and CDR2 sequences are SEHNR and FQNEAQ (reference sequence). The V and J ends lost 4 bases and 3 bases, in that order; junction bases with no gene match: 4. This CDR3 has 15 residues. CDR3 nucleotide sequence: TGTGCCAGCAGCTCGGGACTAGCCTACTACAATGAGCAGTTCTTC. Residues: CASSSGLAYYNEQFF.

The sample holds a few counts of this clone. This specimen includes other DNA sequences encoding the same CDR3. The chain is built from TRBV6-2 or TRBV6-3 and TRBJ1-5; tentative D call: TRBD1 (5 bases). The CDR3 covers 14 residues. Germline V gene data show CDR1 as MNHEY and CDR2 as SVGEGT. V was pared by 0 bases and J by 4 bases, with 7 bases between. The CDR3: CASSYSGGNQPQHF. CDR3 nucleotide sequence: TGTGCCAGCAGTTACTCGGGGGGAAATCAGCCCCAGCATTTT.

CDR3 sequence: CASSPNSASGANVLTF. The CDR3 DNA follows: TGTGCCAGCAGCCCAAACTCCGCCTCTGGGGCCAACGTCCTGACTTTC. This sequence joins TRBV9 and TRBJ2-6, with D uncertain. Germline V gene data show CDR1 as SGDLS and CDR2 as YYNGEE. V was clipped by 4 bases and J by 0 bases, with 11 bases between them. The CDR3 spans 16 residues.

V is TRBV28 and J is TRBJ2-1, with TRBD1 matching over 11 bases. V gave up 7 bases and J gave up 6 bases; unmatched junction bases: 8. The CDR3 has 15 residues. Per germline, CDR1 MDHEN and CDR2 SYDVKM. CDR3 sequence (DNA): TGTGCCAGCAACAAACCGGGACAGGGGGTCAATGAGCAGTTCTTC. It yields the protein CASNKPGQGVNEQFF.

The rearrangement uses TRBV12-3 or TRBV12-4 and TRBJ2-5; no reliable D call. The CDR3 extends over 13 amino acids. The V end lost 0 bases, the J end lost 7 bases, and 9 bases lay between the germline ends. DNA of the CDR3: TGTGCCAGCAGTTTAGCTCGCCGTGGGACCCAGTACTTC. Translated, it gives CASSLARRGTQYF.

The chain combines TRBV20-1 with TRBJ1-3; D is ambiguous. Trimming pared 6 bases from V and 8 bases from J, leaving 8 bases between. Germline V CDR1 and CDR2: DFQATT, SNEGSKA (reference sequence). The CDR3 is made up of 10 amino acids. The CDR3 loop is CSAHGDTIYF. For the CDR3, the DNA is TGCAGTGCCCATGGGGACACCATATATTTT.

In nucleotides, the CDR3 is TGTGCCAGCAGTGAACCCGGGCAGTACTATGGCTACACCTTC. Translation gives CASSEPGQYYGYTF. The gene calls are TRBV25-1 and TRBJ1-2; D gene uncertain. The CDR3 spans 14 residues. Germline V gene lookup returns CDR1 MGHDK and CDR2 SYGVNS. V lost 2 bases to trimming and J lost 3 bases, with 10 bases between them.

V usage is TRBV4-3 and J usage is TRBJ1-6; D gene unclear. Trimming removed 4 bases at V and 0 bases at J, with 10 bases between. This CDR3 is 16 amino acids long. Germline CDR1 LGHNA, CDR2 YSLEER. CDR3 coding DNA: TGCGCCAGCAGCCCGGAGGCCAGCTCCTATAATTCACCCCTCCACTTT. It is translated as CASSPEASSYNSPLHF.

CDR3 nucleotides: TGTGCCAGCAGTGAGACTAGCGGGGGCACAGATACGCAGTATTTT. Protein product: CASSETSGGTDTQYF. V is TRBV6-4 and J is TRBJ2-3; 11 bases map to TRBD2. The junction had 0 bases not matched to a gene; V was cut back by 3 bases and J by 1 base. This CDR3 spans 15 amino acids. Germline CDR1 and CDR2: MRHNA and SNTAGT.

V gene TRBV7-8 combines with J gene TRBJ2-5; D possibly corresponds to TRBD2 (6 bases). Germline values: CDR1 SGHVS, CDR2 FQNEAQ. The V and J ends lost 7 bases and 2 bases respectively, with 11 bases between them. The CDR3 runs to 13 residues. Written as DNA, the CDR3 is TGTGCCAGCATCCCCCGGGGGCAAGAGACCCAGTACTTC. It encodes CASIPRGQETQYF.

The J gene is TRBJ2-1, the V gene TRBV24-1; 12 nucleotides agree with TRBD2. This CDR3 has 16 residues. V gave up 1 base and J gave up 10 bases; unmatched junction bases: 7. Looked up from germline, CDR1 is KGHDR and CDR2 is SFDVKD. CDR3 sequence: CATSDFLPTSGGEQFF. CDR3 nucleotide sequence: TGTGCCACCAGTGATTTCTTACCGACTAGCGGGGGCGAGCAGTTCTTC.

This clone was counted between two and nine times. V and J are TRBV21-1 and TRBJ1-2; the table names TRBD1, a call not compared with the DNA. TRBV21-1 constitutes a pseudogene. The CDR3 covers 15 residues. CDR3 sequence (DNA): TGTGCCAGCGGGACGAGGGACAGCTTCATCTATGGCTACACCTTC. Its translation is CASGTRDSFIYGYTF.

V and J are TRBV29-1 and TRBJ2-6, with a tentative D call TRBD1 (6 bases). The CDR3 is 14 amino acids. Germline V gene sequence: CDR1 SQVTM, CDR2 ANQGSEA. V lost 6 bases and J 0 bases, leaving 9 bases between the germline ends. CDR3 bases: TGCAGCGTGACAGGATTCTCTGGGGCCAACGTCCTGACTTTC. Translation: CSVTGFSGANVLTF.

V and J are TRBV28 and TRBJ1-5; D gene uncertain. Germline V gene lookup returns CDR1 MDHEN and CDR2 SYDVKM. The CDR3 covers 14 residues. The V and J ends lost 2 bases and 4 bases respectively, with 9 bases between them. CDR3 protein: CASSLVQTNQPQHF. The DNA for the CDR3 is TGTGCCAGCAGTTTAGTTCAGACAAATCAGCCCCAGCATTTT.

The chain carries TRBV5-1 and TRBJ2-5; D gene uncertain. Trimming cost V 0 bases and J 1 base, with 7 bases left between them. Germline CDR1 reads SGHRS; CDR2 reads YFSETQ. The length of the CDR3 is 14 residues. This chain's CDR3 is CASSLGAAQETQYF. CDR3 nucleotide sequence: TGCGCCAGCAGCTTGGGGGCAGCCCAAGAGACCCAGTACTTC. The variable domain in full, completed from reference TRBV5-1 and TRBJ2-5, reads KAGVTQTPRYLIKTRGQQVTLSCSPISGHRSVSWYQQTPGQGLQFLFEYFSETQRNKGNFPGRFSGRQFSNSRSEMNVSTLELGDSALYLCASSLGAAQETQYFGPGTRLLVL.

The rearrangement uses TRBV2 and TRBJ2-2; maybe TRBD1 (5 bases). Trimming left V 8 bases short and J 8 bases short, with 12 bases between. The germline CDR1 and CDR2 sequences are SNHLY and FYNNEI. The CDR3 is 12 residues long. The CDR3, as DNA: TGTGCCAGCGGAAGGGGTGTGGGGGAGCTGTTTTTT. This codes for CASGRGVGELFF.

The chain carries TRBV25-1 and TRBJ1-2; no definite D call. The V gene's germline CDR1 is MGHDK and CDR2 SYGVNS. Trimming took 8 bases from V and 7 from J, leaving 23 bases between them. This CDR3 comprises 15 residues. CDR3 nucleotide sequence: TGTGCCAGCCCATCGACTATAGGCGGGCGGTCTGGCTACACCTTC. Translating it yields CASPSTIGGRSGYTF.

The chain combines TRBV13 with TRBJ2-7; unclear D gene. The CDR3 covers 13 residues. The germline gives CDR1 PRHDT, CDR2 FYEKMQ (reference sequence). Trimming pared 5 bases from V and 3 bases from J, leaving 11 bases between. DNA of the CDR3: TGTGCCAGCAGCCTAAATTCGGGCTACGAGCAGTACTTC. Amino acids: CASSLNSGYEQYF.